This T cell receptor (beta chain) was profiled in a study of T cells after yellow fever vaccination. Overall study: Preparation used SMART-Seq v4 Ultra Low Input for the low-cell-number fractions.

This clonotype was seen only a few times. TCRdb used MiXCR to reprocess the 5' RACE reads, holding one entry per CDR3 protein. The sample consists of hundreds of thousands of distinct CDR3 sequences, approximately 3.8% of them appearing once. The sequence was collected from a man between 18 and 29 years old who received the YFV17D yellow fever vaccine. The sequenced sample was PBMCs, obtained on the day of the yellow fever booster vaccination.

The CDR3 nucleotides read TGTGCCAGCAGCAAAGGGGGGGGGACAGCCTACGAGCAGTACGTC. It codes for CASSKGGGTAYEQYV. The V gene is TRBV21-1, the J gene TRBJ2-7; TRBD1, the table's D call, was not compared with the DNA. TRBV21-1 has pseudogene status. This CDR3 is 15 amino acids long.